This T cell receptor beta chain was obtained from a study of cytomegalovirus exposure and HLA in healthy donors. Background on the study: The Caucasian-associated ancestry cluster contained about 80% of the roughly 400 genotyped donors. The study, taken as a whole, reports: TCR association rates varied by HLA locus in a later analysis, with DRB1 highest and HLA-C lowest. In a later analysis, TCR beta V- and J-gene trimming was associated with a missense DCLRE1C variant.

This clone was counted a few times. The antigen remains undetermined. The PCR made use of 60 Vbeta and 13 Jbeta primers. TCRdb's table, derived via immunoSEQ multiplex PCR, lists solely in-frame clones and lacks some. Found here are 130,000 or so clones, over 75% of them singletons; the top ten hold about 5.3%. The sequencing sample was made of PBMCs. The clonotype comes from a man aged 25 to 45 in good health and CMV-seronegative.

CDR3 protein: CASSELAAYNEQFF. The CDR3, as DNA: TGTGCCAGCAGTGAACTAGCAGCGTACAATGAGCAGTTCTTC. This chain uses TRBV2 with TRBJ2-1, with D perhaps matching TRBD2 (5 bases). Deletions cut 2 bases from V and 4 bases from J, with 9 bases between. Germline V CDR1 and CDR2: SNHLY, FYNNEI. The CDR3 loop spans 14 amino acids. Together with reference TRBV2 and TRBJ2-1, the CDR3 gives the full variable domain: EPEVTQTPSHQVTQMGQEVILRCVPISNHLYFYWYRQILGQKVEFLVSFYNNEISEKSEIFDDQFSVERPDGSNFTLKIRSTKLEDSAMYFCASSELAAYNEQFFGPGTRLTVL.